The 32 T cell receptor beta chains listed next were all sequenced from one sample in a study of control samples from healthy donors and cancer patients. Sequenced by immunoSEQ multiplex PCR; TCRdb stores in-frame clones only, minus some. The sample includes tens of thousands of clones, approximately 84% of them seen just once. The specimen was PBMCs. The receptors here all came from a man between 65 and 85 years old with lung cancer.

The chain couples TRBV19 to TRBJ2-3; 8 bases line up with TRBD2. The CDR3 sequence is 15 residues long. The V and J ends lost 8 bases and 5 bases, in that order; junction bases with no gene match: 12. Germline-derived CDR1 and CDR2 are LNHDA and SQIVND (reference sequence). Here the CDR3 reads CASSISGGSGDTQYF. The DNA of the CDR3 is TGTGCCAGTTCTATCAGCGGGGGATCGGGAGATACGCAGTATTTT.

The chain links TRBV18 to TRBJ2-5, with D tentatively TRBD1 or TRBD2 (5 bases each). The length of the CDR3 is 15 residues. V shed 3 bases and J shed 5 bases, with 16 bases lying between them. Germline CDR1 is KGHSH and CDR2 is LQKENI. In nucleotides, the CDR3 is TGTGCCAGCTCACCTCTACTGGCAGGGACGGAGACCCAGTACTTC. This encodes CASSPLLAGTETQYF.

This clone appeared a few times. The chain employs TRBV9 and TRBJ2-1; no firm D call. Germline-derived CDR1 and CDR2 are SGDLS and YYNGEE. The V end was cut by 3 bases, the J end by 8 bases, with 6 bases between. This CDR3 has 11 residues. In DNA form, the CDR3 reads TGTGCCAGCAGCGGAGTCGATGAGCAGTTCTTC. Its protein product is CASSGVDEQFF.

The J gene is TRBJ2-5, the V gene TRBV9; D is ambiguous. With 0 bases removed from V and 0 bases from J, the gap between germline ends came to 6 bases. CDR1 is SGDLS, CDR2 YYNGEE, per germline. This CDR3 has 14 residues. The CDR3: CASSVGTYQETQYF. As DNA, the CDR3 is TGTGCCAGCAGCGTAGGGACCTACCAAGAGACCCAGTACTTC.

V and J are TRBV27 and TRBJ1-6; the D gene is possibly TRBD1 (6 bases). CDR1 and CDR2 from the germline V gene are MNHEY and SMNVEV (reference sequence). This CDR3 is built from 16 residues. V was cut by 4 bases and J by 4 bases, with 14 bases left in between. The CDR3 reads CASSSTGPQYNSPLHF. The CDR3 DNA reads as TGTGCCAGCAGTTCGACAGGACCCCAATATAATTCACCCCTCCACTTT.

The V gene is TRBV12-3 or TRBV12-4, the J gene TRBJ1-3; D not certain. Between the trimmed V and J ends, which lost 5 bases and 4 bases, there was a span of 9 bases. The length of the CDR3 is 13 residues. DNA of the CDR3: TGTGCCAGCAGTGAGTCGGCGGGAAACACCATATATTTT. Its translation: CASSESAGNTIYF.

This chain links TRBV19 with TRBJ2-1; TRBD2 might be the D (6 bases). The germline V gene encodes CDR1 LNHDA and CDR2 SQIVND (reference sequence). The CDR3 spans 15 residues. V was clipped by 5 bases and J by 6 bases, with 17 bases between them. The CDR3 nucleotides are TGTGCCAGTAGTGGAGTCAGGATGGGGGGCAATGAGCAGTTCTTC. Its translation: CASSGVRMGGNEQFF. The entire variable domain, with the rest obtained from reference TRBV19 and TRBJ2-1, is as follows: DGGITQSPKYLFRKEGQNVTLSCEQNLNHDAMYWYRQDPGQGLRLIYYSQIVNDFQKGDIAEGYSVSREKKESFPLTVTSAQKNPTAFYLCASSGVRMGGNEQFFGPGTRLTVL.

Regarding this clone: One end of the junction varies from germline; a read error may be responsible. This chain joins TRBV5-1 and TRBJ2-2; perhaps TRBD1 as D (6 bases). Germline CDR1 is SGHRS and CDR2 is YFSETQ. The CDR3 loop spans 14 amino acids. In nucleotides, the CDR3 is TGCGCCACCAGCAGGACAGAGAACACCGGGGAGCTGTTTTTT. Translated: CATSRTENTGELFF.

The V gene is TRBV10-1, the J gene TRBJ2-7; D unclear. The ends were cut back, 2 bases at V and 5 bases at J, with 16 bases in the middle. Germline V gene data show CDR1 as WNHNN and CDR2 as SYGVQD (reference sequence). CDR3 length: 15 residues. The CDR3 DNA sequence: TGCGCCAGCAGTGAGGGGTGGGAATTTAAGAACGAGCAGTACTTC. Protein product: CASSEGWEFKNEQYF.

This CDR3 is CASSHDRGKPQHF. In DNA form, the CDR3 reads TGCGCCAGCAGCCACGACAGGGGTAAGCCCCAGCATTTT. This sequence joins TRBV4-1 and TRBJ1-5; 8 bases fit TRBD1. V was pared by 3 bases and J by 8 bases, with 3 bases of the junction left unmatched. CDR1 and CDR2 (germline): MGHRA, YSYEKL. The CDR3 spans 13 residues.

The V and J genes are TRBV12-3 or TRBV12-4 and TRBJ1-2; 7 nucleotides agree with TRBD1. This CDR3 spans 13 amino acids. The ends lost 3 bases at V and 8 bases at J; junction bases unmatched: 6. The CDR3 is CASSFTGVGGYTF. The CDR3 DNA is TGTGCCAGCAGTTTTACAGGGGTGGGCGGCTACACCTTC.

This clone was seen just once. The chain's CDR3 is CASSLGHGPYEQYF. The CDR3 DNA follows: TGTGCCAGCAGCTTAGGTCACGGCCCCTACGAGCAGTACTTC. This chain connects TRBV7-8 to TRBJ2-7; D unresolved. The V end was cut by 1 base, the J end by 2 bases, with 9 bases between. This CDR3 is 14 amino acids long. The germline gives CDR1 SGHVS, CDR2 FQNEAQ.

V gene TRBV10-1 combines with J gene TRBJ2-7, with D possibly being TRBD2 (5 bases). The CDR3 extends over 13 amino acids. Germline V gene data show CDR1 as WNHNN and CDR2 as SYGVQD (reference sequence). The germline V and J ends were trimmed by 2 bases and 12 bases, with 17 bases remaining between them. CDR3 sequence (DNA): TGCGCCAGCAGTGAGAGACCCGTCGGGATTTTGTACTTC. This encodes CASSERPVGILYF.

The CDR3 is CASSATGTGSNQPQHF. In DNA form, the CDR3 reads TGTGCCAGCAGTGCAACGGGGACAGGGTCCAATCAGCCCCAGCATTTT. The chain couples TRBV27 to TRBJ1-5; 9 bases match TRBD1. Germline loops: CDR1 MNHEY, CDR2 SMNVEV (reference sequence). The CDR3 runs 16 residues. V shed 5 bases and J 3 bases; nucleotides not matched to a gene: 8.

This sequence joins TRBV7-3 and TRBJ2-2; 10 positions agree with TRBD1. Germline trimming cut 5 bases from V and 6 bases from J; bases unmatched to any gene: 9. The CDR3 runs to 16 residues. The V gene's germline CDR1 is SGHTA and CDR2 FQGTGA. In DNA, the CDR3 is TGTGCCAGCAGCCTGAGGGGGACAGGGGTTTCCGGGGAGCTGTTTTTT. This encodes CASSLRGTGVSGELFF.

The chain combines TRBV18 with TRBJ2-1, with TRBD2 matching over 7 bases. Germline trimming cut 3 bases from V and 8 bases from J; bases unmatched to any gene: 13. CDR1 is KGHSH and CDR2 is LQKENI in the germline V gene. This CDR3 is built from 16 residues. In DNA, the CDR3 is TGTGCCAGCTCACCCGGACTAGGAGGGACGTTCCATGAGCAGTTCTTC. Amino acid sequence: CASSPGLGGTFHEQFF. The whole variable domain, filled in from reference TRBV18 and TRBJ2-1, reads NAGVMQNPRHLVRRRGQEARLRCSPMKGHSHVYWYRQLPEEGLKFMVYLQKENIIDESGMPKERFSAEFPKEGPSILRIQQVVRGDSAAYFCASSPGLGGTFHEQFFGPGTRLTVL.

The chain employs TRBV19 and TRBJ1-2; maybe TRBD1 (6 bases). Trimming shortened V by 7 bases and J by 3 bases, and 15 bases separated the two germline ends. CDR1 is LNHDA, CDR2 SQIVND, per germline (reference sequence). CDR3 size: 14 residues. The CDR3 bases are TGTGCCAGTACCCCCGGGACACCCGACTATGGCTACACCTTC. It encodes CASTPGTPDYGYTF. Full variable domain (remainder filled in from reference TRBV19 and TRBJ1-2): DGGITQSPKYLFRKEGQNVTLSCEQNLNHDAMYWYRQDPGQGLRLIYYSQIVNDFQKGDIAEGYSVSREKKESFPLTVTSAQKNPTAFYLCASTPGTPDYGYTFGSGTRLTVV.

This clone appeared once. This chain uses TRBV5-1 with TRBJ1-5; TRBD1 might be the D (6 bases). CDR1 and CDR2 (germline): SGHRS, YFSETQ. The CDR3 totals 14 residues. V was trimmed by 4 bases and J by 7 bases, leaving 15 bases between them. CDR3 nucleotide sequence: TGCGCCAGCAGCCCCGAGGGGGGTATGCAGCCCCAGCATTTT. It yields the protein CASSPEGGMQPQHF.

The gene calls are TRBV9 and TRBJ2-2; tentatively, D is TRBD2 (6 bases). The CDR3 extends over 17 amino acids. V shed 0 bases and J shed 0 bases, with 12 bases lying between them. Germline assignment: CDR1 SGDLS and CDR2 YYNGEE. The CDR3 DNA is TGTGCCAGCAGCGTAGGTGGGACTTTCGCGAACACCGGGGAGCTGTTTTTT. The encoded protein is CASSVGGTFANTGELFF.

CDR3 in amino acids: CASRDRSLANYGYTF. CDR3 DNA: TGTGCCAGCCGGGACCGAAGCTTAGCTAACTATGGCTACACCTTC. V and J are TRBV18 and TRBJ1-2, with a weak D call TRBD1 (5 bases). The CDR3 consists of 15 residues. Trimming removed 8 bases from V and 0 bases from J, with 16 bases in between. Germline CDR1 KGHSH, CDR2 LQKENI.

The CDR3 loop reads CASSPGNQPQHF. CDR3 in DNA: TGTGCCAGCTCACCAGGGAATCAGCCCCAGCATTTT. The chain employs TRBV18 and TRBJ1-5, with unresolved D. Per germline, CDR1 KGHSH and CDR2 LQKENI. Trimming took off 2 bases at V and 4 bases at J, with 3 bases between the two ends. The CDR3 sequence is 12 residues long.

The chain recombines TRBV30 with TRBJ2-1; 16 bases match TRBD2. Trimming removed 4 bases from V and 5 bases from J; junction bases left unmatched: 11. The CDR3 spans 18 residues. Germline V gives CDR1 GTSNPN, CDR2 SVGIG (reference sequence). The CDR3 nucleotides read TGTGCCTGGAAGGGACTAGCGGGGGGGAAGTCTTCGGACAATGAGCAGTTCTTC. Its protein is CAWKGLAGGKSSDNEQFF.

The rearrangement joins TRBV7-2 to TRBJ2-2; unclear D gene. CDR1 is SGHTA, CDR2 FQGNSA, per germline. Trimming took off 1 base at V and 0 bases at J, with 6 bases between the two ends. There are 15 residues in the CDR3. CDR3 DNA sequence: TGTGCCAGCAGCTTAGTCTGGGCGAACACCGGGGAGCTGTTTTTT. Amino acids: CASSLVWANTGELFF.

This clone was seen a few times. The CDR3 bases are TGTGCCAGCAGCTCACTAGCGGGGGCGTGGAATGAGCAGTTCTTC. Protein sequence: CASSSLAGAWNEQFF. This chain joins TRBV7-3 and TRBJ2-1; the match to TRBD2 covers 11 bases. Germline CDR1 reads SGHTA; CDR2 reads FQGTGA. V was pared by 4 bases and J by 7 bases, with 6 bases of the junction left unmatched. The CDR3 spans 15 residues.

This clone was counted once. The CDR3 DNA sequence: TGTGCCAGCAGCCATGGAAAGGGTAGTTTTTACGAGCAGTACTTC. It translates to CASSHGKGSFYEQYF. The J gene is TRBJ2-7, the V gene TRBV14, with D hard to call. Trimming left V 3 bases short and J 4 bases short, with 16 bases between. This CDR3 contains 15 residues. Per germline, CDR1 SGHDN and CDR2 FVKESK. The full variable domain, rest sourced from reference TRBV14 and TRBJ2-7, is EAGVTQFPSHSVIEKGQTVTLRCDPISGHDNLYWYRRVMGKEIKFLLHFVKESKQDESGMPNNRFLAERTGGTYSTLKVQPAELEDSGVYFCASSHGKGSFYEQYFGPGTRLTVT.

V usage is TRBV3-1 (or the pseudogene TRBV3-2) and J usage is TRBJ1-4; a weak D match, TRBD1 (6 bases). This CDR3 spans 16 amino acids. Trimming left V 4 bases short and J 8 bases short, with 20 bases between. Germline assignment: CDR1 LGHDT and CDR2 YNNKEL (reference sequence). The CDR3 DNA is TGTGCCAGCAGCCGGTGGGACATATCCACCGGGGAAAAACTGTTTTTT. Residues: CASSRWDISTGEKLFF.

This clone came up once. The J gene is TRBJ2-3, the V gene TRBV18, with TRBD2 as a possible D gene (6 bases). Between the trimmed V and J ends, which lost 3 bases and 4 bases, there was a span of 11 bases. There are 14 residues in the CDR3. Germline CDR1 KGHSH, CDR2 LQKENI. CDR3 residues: CASSPTTRADTQYF. The CDR3 DNA reads as TGTGCCAGCTCACCTACGACTAGAGCAGATACGCAGTATTTT.

This chain joins TRBV24-1 and TRBJ1-5, with D perhaps matching TRBD1 (6 bases). Per the germline V gene, CDR1 is KGHDR and CDR2 is SFDVKD. V was cut by 0 bases and J by 8 bases, with 10 bases left in between. The CDR3 has 14 amino acids. The DNA of the CDR3 is TGTGCCACCAGTGATTTGGGGGGCTTGAAGCCCCAGCATTTT. It yields the protein CATSDLGGLKPQHF.

V gene TRBV5-1 combines with J gene TRBJ2-1; no firm D call. This CDR3 contains 13 residues. V gave up 4 bases and J gave up 0 bases, with 5 bases separating them. Germline CDR1 reads SGHRS; CDR2 reads YFSETQ. The CDR3 loop reads CASSLDSYNEQFF. CDR3 DNA: TGCGCCAGCAGCCTTGACTCCTACAATGAGCAGTTCTTC.

The gene calls are TRBV7-3 and TRBJ2-1; TRBD2 is a possible D gene (6 bases). With 10 bases removed from V and 4 bases from J, the gap between germline ends came to 14 bases. Germline V gives CDR1 SGHTA, CDR2 FQGTGA. CDR3 size: 13 residues. DNA for the CDR3: TGTGCCAAGCTAGGACTAAAGTACAATGAGCAGTTCTTC. Its translation is CAKLGLKYNEQFF.

This clone was recorded a few times. The CDR3 sequence: CAISESGGEYQPQHF. Written as DNA, the CDR3 is TGTGCCATCAGTGAGTCGGGCGGGGAGTATCAGCCCCAGCATTTT. The chain uses TRBV10-3 and TRBJ1-5, with D unclear. CDR1 and CDR2 (germline): ENHRY, SYGVKD. CDR3 size: 15 residues. Trimming took off 0 bases at V and 5 bases at J, with 11 bases between the two ends.

DNA of the CDR3: TGTGCCAGCAGCCAAGAAATGGATCAGCCCCAGCATTTT. Translated, it gives CASSQEMDQPQHF. The chain recombines TRBV3-1 (or the pseudogene TRBV3-2) with TRBJ1-5; D not certain. Trimming took 0 bases from V and 5 from J, leaving 5 bases between them. CDR3 length equals 13 residues. CDR1 and CDR2 from the germline V gene are LGHDT and YNNKEL (reference sequence).